A selection of T cell receptor beta chains follows, all from one sample in a study of OX40 agonist ivuxolimab in advanced cancers. The protocol was immunoSEQ multiplex PCR, while the TCRdb copy is restricted to in-frame clones and leaves out a portion. The sample has roughly 89,000 clones, about 87% seen once. This specimen consisted of CD4+ or CD8+ T cells sorted from blood, obtained in a trial of the OX40 agonist ivuxolimab. Every receptor here comes from an adult with an advanced solid tumor such as melanoma, head and neck, liver or kidney cancer. Both conserved end residues are part of each CDR3. Each record gives: J gene, V gene, D gene, CDR3 length, clone size, CDR3 protein, CDR3 DNA. The D gene is left open where the match is weak. The listing skips clone size in some rows; elsewhere it reads once, few, many or a size class.

TRBJ1-4,TRBV6-5,.,14,.,CASSYQGTGEKLFF,TGTGCCAGCAGTTACCAGGGGACGGGTGAAAAACTGTTTTTT
TRBJ2-1,TRBV19,TRBD2,14,.,CASSQREAYNEQFF,TGTGCCAGTTCTCAACGGGAGGCCTACAATGAGCAGTTCTTC
TRBJ2-7,TRBV9,TRBD2,15,.,CASSFSGSPSYEQYF,TGTGCCAGCAGCTTTAGCGGGAGCCCCTCCTACGAGCAGTACTTC
TRBJ2-7,TRBV2,TRBD2,16,.,CASSPIGTSGPYEQYF,TGTGCCAGCAGTCCCATCGGGACTAGCGGGCCTTACGAGCAGTACTTC
TRBJ1-2,TRBV6-1,.,14,.,CASSEGWALYGYTF,TGTGCCAGCAGTGAAGGTTGGGCCCTCTATGGCTACACCTTC
TRBJ1-5,TRBV30,.,13,few,CAWSAEGGQPQHF,TGTGCCTGGAGTGCTGAGGGCGGTCAGCCCCAGCATTTT
TRBJ2-7,TRBV5-4,.,15,.,CASSLDIFSSYEQYF,TGTGCCAGCAGCTTGGACATCTTTAGCTCCTACGAGCAGTACTTC
TRBJ1-2,TRBV5-1,.,13,.,CASSLGSPGGYTF,TGCGCCAGCAGCTTGGGTTCCCCAGGTGGCTACACCTTC
TRBJ1-5,TRBV5-5,TRBD1,16,.,CASSPEGGASNQPQHF,TGTGCCAGCAGCCCAGAAGGGGGCGCAAGCAATCAGCCCCAGCATTTT
TRBJ2-5,TRBV6-5,.,13,.,CASSYDLQETQYF,TGTGCCAGCAGTTACGACTTACAAGAGACCCAGTACTTC
TRBJ2-1,TRBV5-4,.,16,.,CASSFEVMGPYNEQFF,TGTGCCAGCAGCTTTGAAGTAATGGGACCGTATAATGAGCAGTTCTTC
TRBJ1-2,TRBV19,.,13,.,CASSIPATRGYTF,TGTGCCAGTAGTATTCCCGCGACAAGGGGCTACACCTTC
TRBJ1-2,TRBV9,.,15,few,CASSVDAGPAYGYTF,TGTGCCAGCAGCGTAGACGCAGGGCCGGCCTATGGCTACACCTTC
TRBJ1-5,TRBV27,.,16,once,CASSLRGGENNQPQHF,TGTGCCAGCAGTTTGAGGGGGGGGGAAAACAATCAGCCCCAGCATTTT
TRBJ2-1,TRBV4-2,.,14,.,CASSQDRYGFEQFF,TGTGCCAGCAGCCAAGATCGCTATGGGTTTGAGCAGTTCTTC
TRBJ2-1,TRBV10-2,TRBD2,15,.,CASSVGGRALNEQFF,TGCGCCAGCAGTGTAGGCGGGAGGGCCCTCAATGAGCAGTTCTTC
TRBJ1-1,TRBV2,.,11,.,CAGTNRIEAFF,TGTGCCGGTACCAACAGGATTGAAGCTTTCTTT
TRBJ2-7,TRBV5-6,.,14,.,CASSSERATHEQYF,TGTGCCAGCAGCTCTGAGAGGGCGACCCACGAGCAGTACTTC
TRBJ1-5,TRBV7-9,.,17,.,CASSLASGADSNQPQHF,TGTGCCAGCAGCTTAGCTTCAGGGGCCGATAGCAATCAGCCCCAGCATTTT
TRBJ2-5,TRBV9,.,13,once,CASSVAVGETQYF,TGTGCCAGCAGCGTAGCGGTGGGGGAGACCCAGTACTTC
TRBJ2-5,TRBV4-1,.,14,.,CASSQVHLSKTQYF,TGCGCCAGCAGCCAAGTCCACCTCAGTAAGACCCAGTACTTC
TRBJ2-1,TRBV7-3,.,15,once,CASSLGRDPYNEQFF,TGTGCCAGCAGCTTAGGGCGGGACCCCTACAATGAGCAGTTCTTC
TRBJ2-2,TRBV5-1,TRBD2,18,.,CASSLGLAGRQGTGELFF,TGCGCCAGCAGCCTAGGACTAGCGGGTCGCCAGGGAACCGGGGAGCTGTTTTTT
TRBJ1-3,TRBV6-5,TRBD1,16,.,CASSYSNRGTGNTIYF,TGTGCCAGCAGTTACTCTAACAGGGGGACTGGAAACACCATATATTTT
TRBJ2-4,TRBV27,.,15,.,CASSLSPGGGNIQYF,TGTGCCAGCAGTTTATCCCCAGGGGGAGGGAACATTCAGTACTTC
TRBJ1-1,TRBV2,.,11,once,CAIRLNTEAFF,TGTGCCATCAGACTTAACACTGAAGCTTTCTTT
TRBJ2-2,TRBV11-2,.,13,.,CASRRIGTGELFF,TGTGCCAGCAGACGAATTGGGACCGGGGAGCTGTTTTTT
TRBJ1-1,TRBV7-9,TRBD1,14,.,CASSFRQGVTEAFF,TGTGCCAGCAGCTTCCGACAGGGTGTCACTGAAGCTTTCTTT
TRBJ2-1,TRBV5-1,.,14,.,CASSSESVYNEQFF,TGCGCCAGCAGTTCTGAGTCCGTTTACAATGAGCAGTTCTTC
TRBJ2-3,TRBV7-2,.,14,.,CASSLGEWVDTQYF,TGTGCCAGCAGCTTGGGGGAGTGGGTAGATACGCAGTATTTT
TRBJ2-7,TRBV9,TRBD2,15,once,CASSPGLAGSHEQYF,TGTGCCAGCAGCCCGGGACTAGCGGGATCCCACGAGCAGTACTTC
TRBJ1-5,TRBV6-5,.,12,.,CASSNPPEPQHF,TGTGCCAGCAGTAACCCCCCTGAGCCCCAGCATTTT
TRBJ2-2,TRBV4-2,.,16,.,CASSPQDLLGTGELFF,TGTGCCAGCAGTCCACAGGACTTGTTGGGCACCGGGGAGCTGTTTTTT
TRBJ1-2,TRBV4-1,.,13,.,CASSQGGDYGYTF,TGCGCCAGCAGCCAAGGGGGGGACTATGGCTACACCTTC
TRBJ2-7,TRBV7-2,.,15,.,CASTHSPLANYEQYF,TGTGCCAGCACCCATTCCCCGTTGGCTAACTACGAGCAGTACTTC
TRBJ2-7,TRBV19,TRBD1,14,.,CASSITGGSYEQYF,TGTGCCAGTAGTATAACAGGGGGAAGCTACGAGCAGTACTTC
TRBJ2-3,TRBV11-2,.,16,.,CASSLAGEEDTDTQYF,TGTGCCAGCAGCTTAGCGGGAGAGGAGGACACAGATACGCAGTATTTT
TRBJ2-5,TRBV4-1,TRBD2,15,.,CASSQELAGEETQYF,TGCGCCAGCAGCCAGGAACTAGCGGGGGAAGAGACCCAGTACTTC
TRBJ1-1,TRBV11-2,.,13,.,CASSSGVNTEAFF,TGTGCCAGCAGCTCCGGAGTGAACACTGAAGCTTTCTTT
TRBJ1-4,TRBV20-1,.,11,.,CSARIKEKLFF,TGCAGTGCTAGAATTAAGGAAAAACTGTTTTTT
TRBJ1-4,TRBV9,.,15,.,CASSVEGRPGEKLFF,TGTGCCAGCAGCGTAGAGGGCAGGCCCGGTGAAAAACTGTTTTTT
TRBJ2-5,TRBV7-9,TRBD2,13,.,CASSQAGVETQYF,TGTGCCAGCAGCCAAGCGGGAGTGGAGACCCAGTACTTC
TRBJ2-2,TRBV11-3,.,14,once,CASSPYGGTGELFF,TGTGCCAGCAGCCCGTACGGCGGCACCGGGGAGCTGTTTTTT
TRBJ2-1,TRBV11-3,TRBD1,15,.,CASSSIDTQGYEQFF,TGTGCCAGCAGCTCGATAGACACACAGGGGTATGAGCAGTTCTTC
TRBJ2-1,TRBV29-1,.,13,.,CSVESSSYNEQFF,TGCAGCGTTGAGTCTAGCTCCTACAATGAGCAGTTCTTC
TRBJ1-1,TRBV7-6,.,13,few,CASSLARYTEAFF,TGTGCCAGCAGCTTAGCGAGGTACACTGAAGCTTTCTTT
TRBJ1-5,TRBV5-1,.,13,.,CASSLGLNQPQHF,TGCGCCAGCAGCTTGGGATTGAATCAGCCCCAGCATTTT
TRBJ1-2,TRBV20-1,.,11,.,CSGGQNYGYTF,TGCAGTGGTGGACAGAACTATGGCTACACCTTC
TRBJ2-7,TRBV27,.,13,.,CASSFGPLREQYF,TGTGCCAGCAGTTTCGGACCCCTGCGAGAGCAGTACTTC
TRBJ2-2,TRBV5-4,TRBD1,14,.,CASETGGNTGELFF,TGTGCCAGCGAGACAGGGGGAAATACCGGGGAGCTGTTTTTT
TRBJ2-3,TRBV7-6,.,14,.,CASSADRYTDTQYF,TGTGCCAGCAGCGCAGACAGGTACACAGATACGCAGTATTTT
TRBJ2-7,TRBV25-1,TRBD1,13,.,CASPGTGPYEQYF,TGTGCCAGCCCAGGGACAGGGCCCTACGAGCAGTACTTC
TRBJ2-3,TRBV10-1,.,14,.,CASSEYGNTDTQYF,TGCGCCAGCAGTGAATACGGGAACACAGATACGCAGTATTTT
TRBJ1-2,TRBV15,.,15,.,CATSRDSASFYGYTF,TGTGCCACCAGCAGAGATAGCGCGAGCTTCTATGGCTACACCTTC